What follows describes a single T cell receptor (beta chain). With 60 Vbeta and 13 Jbeta primers, the PCR was carried out. Profiled with immunoSEQ multiplex PCR; TCRdb holds only in-frame clones, not every one. The table includes about 210,000 clones, 80% to 90% detected once. The data are from a study of cytomegalovirus exposure and HLA in healthy donors. The length of the CDR3 is 15 residues. CDR1 and CDR2 (germline): SQVTM, ANQGSEA. Trimming took off 4 bases at V and 0 bases at J, with 14 bases between the two ends. The sequence was collected from a girl aged 2-10 years in good health and CMV-seronegative. This chain links TRBV29-1 with TRBJ2-3, with a weak D call TRBD2 (6 bases). Material for sequencing was PBMCs. Here the CDR3 DNA reads TGCAGCGTTGCCCGGACTACCACTAGCACAGATACGCAGTATTTT. Translating gives CSVARTTTSTDTQYF.